One sample yielded the 28 T cell receptor beta chains listed below, sequenced in a study of control samples from healthy donors and cancer patients (TCRdb year 2020). Library prep was done by the immunoSEQ multiplex PCR assay. The immuneACCESS repertoire file appears here via TCRdb, limited to in-frame rearrangements. These files lack a portion of the clones; in checked studies, under half of the deficit traces to unresolved V genes, and the cause of the others is not known. The sample data list 130,000 or so clones, and nearly 90% of these were observed just once. Roughly 3.2% of the sample belongs to the ten largest clones. The material sequenced was blood. These receptors came from a man over 45 in good health.

The genes are TRBV5-1 and TRBJ1-5, with D unresolved. This CDR3 spans 15 amino acids. Per the germline V gene, CDR1 is SGHRS and CDR2 is YFSETQ. V gave up 0 bases and J gave up 4 bases, with 11 bases separating them. DNA of the CDR3: TGCGCCAGCAGCTTGGGGGCAGGTGAGAATCAGCCCCAGCATTTT. Amino acids: CASSLGAGENQPQHF.

This sequence joins TRBV28 and TRBJ1-5; D is uncertain. Germline loops: CDR1 MDHEN, CDR2 SYDVKM. V was clipped by 5 bases and J by 7 bases, with 12 bases between them. The CDR3 sequence is 13 residues long. The DNA for the CDR3 is TGTGCCAGCAGTCTCCAGGTAAACCAGCCCCAGCATTTT. The encoded protein is CASSLQVNQPQHF. The complete variable domain, with remaining parts taken from reference TRBV28 and TRBJ1-5, reads DVKVTQSSRYLVKRTGEKVFLECVQDMDHENMFWYRQDPGLGLRLIYFSYDVKMKEKGDIPEGYSVSREKKERFSLILESASTNQTSMYLCASSLQVNQPQHFGDGTRLSIL.

The chain employs TRBV10-1 and TRBJ1-6, with D possibly TRBD1 on 6 matching bases. The CDR3 runs to 14 residues. The germline CDR1 and CDR2 sequences are WNHNN and SYGVQD (reference sequence). The V and J ends lost 3 bases and 9 bases respectively, with 12 bases between them. CDR3 sequence reads: CASSEQGVGSPLHF. The DNA for the CDR3 is TGCGCCAGCAGTGAACAGGGAGTCGGTTCACCCCTCCACTTT.

The J gene is TRBJ2-7, the V gene TRBV27; tentatively, D is TRBD1 (6 bases). Germline CDR1 is MNHEY and CDR2 is SMNVEV (reference sequence). Trimming shortened V by 1 base and J by 5 bases, and 12 bases separated the two germline ends. The CDR3 totals 14 residues. Here the CDR3 DNA reads TGTGCCAGCAGTTTATGGGGGCCATTGGACGAGCAGTACTTC. Residues: CASSLWGPLDEQYF.

The chain uses TRBV24-1 and TRBJ2-2; a weak D match, TRBD1 (6 bases). CDR3 size: 15 residues. Germline V CDR1 and CDR2: KGHDR, SFDVKD. Trimming left V 4 bases short and J 3 bases short, with 11 bases between. DNA of the CDR3: TGTGCCACCAGTGACGCCGACAGGTACACCGGGGAGCTGTTTTTT. It encodes CATSDADRYTGELFF.

The chain uses TRBV19 and TRBJ2-1; tentatively, D is TRBD2 (6 bases). There are 19 residues in the CDR3. V was cut by 0 bases and J by 1 base, with 19 bases left in between. Germline values: CDR1 LNHDA, CDR2 SQIVND (reference sequence). The CDR3 DNA reads as TGTGCCAGTAGTATAGAGAAACGAGGGAGGCTACGGTCCTACAATGAGCAGTTCTTC. Translation gives CASSIEKRGRLRSYNEQFF.

This sequence joins TRBV6-1 and TRBJ2-3; D gene uncertain. This CDR3 contains 17 residues. The V gene's germline CDR1 is MNHNS and CDR2 SASEGT. The germline V and J ends were trimmed by 3 bases and 1 base, with 17 bases remaining between them. This chain's CDR3 is CASSDQRATPRTDTQYF. DNA of the CDR3: TGTGCCAGCAGTGATCAACGGGCTACCCCCCGCACAGATACGCAGTATTTT.

This clone was seen a single time. The V and J genes are TRBV9 and TRBJ1-3; D is perhaps TRBD1 (5 bases). Germline-derived CDR1 and CDR2 are SGDLS and YYNGEE. The CDR3 has 15 residues. Trimming took off 0 bases at V and 3 bases at J, with 10 bases between the two ends. The CDR3 nucleotides are TGTGCCAGCAGCGTAGACCAGGGTATTGGAAACACCATATATTTT. This encodes CASSVDQGIGNTIYF.

The genes are TRBV5-6 and TRBJ1-2, with D perhaps matching TRBD1 (5 bases). CDR3 length: 16 amino acids. Trimming left V 0 bases short and J 8 bases short, with 20 bases between. Germline CDR1 SGHDT, CDR2 YYEEEE. The CDR3 DNA is TGTGCCAGCAGCTTGGCATCTTTCGCAGGGCATCGGGGCTACACCTTC. Translated, it gives CASSLASFAGHRGYTF.

This clone has a handful of counts. The chain employs TRBV7-6 and TRBJ2-6; D tentatively reads TRBD1 or TRBD2 (5 bases each). V lost 0 bases to trimming and J lost 2 bases, with 8 bases between them. Germline V gives CDR1 SGHVS, CDR2 FNYEAQ. CDR3 length: 16 residues. The CDR3 is CASSLAGGPGANVLTF. The CDR3 nucleotides are TGTGCCAGCAGCTTAGCTGGGGGTCCTGGGGCCAACGTCCTGACTTTC.

This chain joins TRBV28 and TRBJ2-5, with D perhaps matching TRBD1 (5 bases). V was cut by 5 bases and J by 3 bases, with 10 bases left in between. Germline CDR1 and CDR2: MDHEN and SYDVKM. This CDR3 has 13 amino acids. CDR3 DNA sequence: TGTGCCAGCAGTCCCAGGGAAGAAGAGACCCAGTACTTC. Translation: CASSPREEETQYF.

The CDR3 region has the DNA TGTGCCAGCAGTGGGGCGTCCGGCGACAGCTCCTACAATGAGCAGTTCTTC. It encodes CASSGASGDSSYNEQFF. V gene TRBV6-1 combines with J gene TRBJ2-1, with a possible D match to TRBD1 (5 bases). The CDR3 loop spans 17 amino acids. Trimming pared 4 bases from V and 0 bases from J, leaving 16 bases between. CDR1 and CDR2 from the germline V gene are MNHNS and SASEGT.

The chain employs TRBV2 and TRBJ1-1; the D gene is possibly TRBD1 (5 bases). The CDR3 runs 12 residues. V lost 7 bases, J lost 8 bases, and 14 bases lay in between. The V gene's germline CDR1 is SNHLY and CDR2 FYNNEI. CDR3 amino acids: CASTRRGAEAFF. CDR3 DNA: TGTGCCAGCACCAGACGTGGGGCAGAAGCTTTCTTT.

The chain couples TRBV14 to TRBJ1-1, with 11 bases that match TRBD1. Germline CDR1 is SGHDN and CDR2 is FVKESK. After removal of 4 bases from V and 0 bases from J, the junction contained 4 bases not matched to a gene. The CDR3 is 16 amino acids. The CDR3 region is CASSLGTGGMNTEAFF. CDR3 sequence (DNA): TGTGCCAGCAGCCTCGGGACAGGGGGGATGAACACTGAAGCTTTCTTT. The full variable domain, its missing parts supplied by reference TRBV14 and TRBJ1-1, is EAGVTQFPSHSVIEKGQTVTLRCDPISGHDNLYWYRRVMGKEIKFLLHFVKESKQDESGMPNNRFLAERTGGTYSTLKVQPAELEDSGVYFCASSLGTGGMNTEAFFGQGTRLTVV.

The CDR3 nucleotides are TGCGCCAGCAGCCTCACGGGGGGACAGGGGCTATATACGCAGTATTTT. Translated: CASSLTGGQGLYTQYF. This chain uses TRBV4-1 with TRBJ2-3, with TRBD1 matching over 10 bases. Germline values: CDR1 MGHRA, CDR2 YSYEKL. The CDR3 is 16 amino acids. V shed 4 bases and J 7 bases; nucleotides not matched to a gene: 11.

This chain links TRBV13 with TRBJ1-1; possibly TRBD1 for D (5 bases). Between the trimmed V and J ends, which lost 4 bases and 0 bases, there was a span of 18 bases. The CDR3 consists of 17 residues. The germline V gene has CDR1 PRHDT and CDR2 FYEKMQ (reference sequence). The CDR3 bases are TGTGCCAGCAGCTCGGCCGGGACCAGAGGGATGAACACTGAAGCTTTCTTT. Protein: CASSSAGTRGMNTEAFF.

The chain joins TRBV23-1 to TRBJ2-2; 7 bases line up with TRBD2. TRBV23-1 is an ORF; its function is uncertain. The length of the CDR3 is 19 residues. V trimming: 1 base; J trimming: 0 bases; junction bases outside the gene matches: 11. In DNA, the CDR3 is TGCGCCAGCAGTCAATGGGGGGGAATCTGGGCCCCGAACACCGGGGAGCTGTTTTTT. Translating gives CASSQWGGIWAPNTGELFF.

This clone appeared a single time. The chain carries TRBV9 and TRBJ2-3; 8 bases align to TRBD1. CDR3 size: 15 residues. Per the germline V gene, CDR1 is SGDLS and CDR2 is YYNGEE. V was pared by 0 bases and J by 5 bases, with 5 bases of the junction left unmatched. The CDR3 loop is CASSVEGQVLDTQYF. The CDR3 DNA reads TGTGCCAGCAGCGTAGAGGGACAGGTCCTAGATACGCAGTATTTT.

The chain combines TRBV7-9 with TRBJ1-1; D perhaps matches TRBD1 (5 bases). Germline CDR1 and CDR2: SEHNR and FQNEAQ (reference sequence). V lost 5 bases to trimming and J lost 4 bases, with 14 bases between them. The length of the CDR3 is 14 residues. CDR3 bases: TGTGCCAGCAGCCCAGCCCCGGGGGGCACTGAAGCTTTCTTT. Encoded protein: CASSPAPGGTEAFF.

This clone was detected once. The V gene is TRBV5-1, the J gene TRBJ1-1; no clear D gene. Trimming pared 2 bases from V and 2 bases from J, leaving 7 bases between. The CDR3 has 13 amino acids. CDR1 and CDR2 (germline): SGHRS, YFSETQ. CDR3 amino acids: CASSLGRNTEAFF. The CDR3 bases are TGCGCCAGCAGCTTAGGCAGAAACACTGAAGCTTTCTTT.

The CDR3, as DNA: TGTGCCAGCAGCCTACCGAGTTTATTTGTTCGGCTAGCGGGGGGGCCACACACCGGGGAGCTGTTTTTT. It codes for CASSLPSLFVRLAGGPHTGELFF. The chain combines TRBV3-1 (or the pseudogene TRBV3-2) with TRBJ2-2; 12 bases align to TRBD2. CDR1 and CDR2 (germline): LGHDT, YNNKEL (reference sequence). This CDR3 has 23 residues. J lost 3 bases, V lost 4 bases, and 24 bases had no gene match.

The chain carries TRBV5-5 and TRBJ2-4; D gene uncertain. Looked up from germline, CDR1 is SGHKS and CDR2 is YYEKEE (reference sequence). V was cut by 4 bases and J by 7 bases, with 6 bases left in between. The CDR3 is 11 amino acids. The CDR3 DNA is TGTGCCAGCAGCCTAGGGAACATTCAGTACTTC. Its protein is CASSLGNIQYF.

This clone was picked up a small number of times. V is TRBV19 and J is TRBJ2-6, with D perhaps assigned TRBD1 or TRBD2 (6 bases each). This CDR3 spans 17 amino acids. V was shortened by 1 base and J by 1 base, with 11 bases between the two germline ends. Germline V lookup: CDR1 LNHDA, CDR2 SQIVND (reference sequence). The CDR3: CASSIGGGGSGANVLTF. CDR3 bases: TGTGCCAGTAGTATAGGAGGGGGAGGTTCTGGGGCCAACGTCCTGACTTTC.

The V and J genes are TRBV19 and TRBJ2-7, with a tentative D call TRBD1 (7 bases). Trimming stripped 4 bases from V and 3 bases from J, with 13 bases between. CDR1 and CDR2 (germline): LNHDA, SQIVND (reference sequence). The CDR3 is made up of 14 amino acids. The CDR3 region is CASSRRDRNYEQYF. The CDR3 region has the DNA TGTGCCAGTAGTAGGAGGGACAGAAACTACGAGCAGTACTTC.

The chain couples TRBV9 to TRBJ2-2; D not certain. Looked up from germline, CDR1 is SGDLS and CDR2 is YYNGEE. This CDR3 has 12 residues. Trimming removed 3 bases at V and 7 bases at J, with 7 bases between. CDR3 in amino acids: CASSASIGELFF. The CDR3 DNA sequence: TGTGCCAGCAGCGCCAGCATCGGGGAGCTGTTTTTT.

The chain uses TRBV6-5 and TRBJ2-6; TRBD2 matches 7 bases. The length of the CDR3 is 16 residues. The germline gives CDR1 MNHEY, CDR2 SVGAGI. After removal of 0 bases from V and 2 bases from J, the junction contained 1 base not matched to a gene. The CDR3 DNA sequence: TGTGCCAGCAGTTACTCGGCGGGGGCTGGGGCCAACGTCCTGACTTTC. Amino acids: CASSYSAGAGANVLTF.

The CDR3, as DNA: TGTGCCAGCAGTGAACCGGGACAGGGGGGGGACACTGAAGCTTTCTTT. Its translation: CASSEPGQGGDTEAFF. This rearrangement joins TRBV6-1 to TRBJ1-1; the match to TRBD1 covers 11 bases. The J segment lost 3 bases and the V segment lost 2 bases, leaving 5 bases of the junction unmatched. The CDR3 is 16 amino acids. Germline-derived CDR1 and CDR2 are MNHNS and SASEGT.

This clone was seen a handful of times. The chain joins TRBV7-8 to TRBJ1-2; D is possibly TRBD1 (6 bases). This CDR3 contains 14 residues. The germline CDR1 and CDR2 sequences are SGHVS and FQNEAQ. Trimming removed 0 bases from V and 7 bases from J, with 12 bases in between. The CDR3 nucleotides are TGTGCCAGCAGCTTAGCGATAGGGGGGCTTGGCTACACCTTC. Its translation is CASSLAIGGLGYTF.